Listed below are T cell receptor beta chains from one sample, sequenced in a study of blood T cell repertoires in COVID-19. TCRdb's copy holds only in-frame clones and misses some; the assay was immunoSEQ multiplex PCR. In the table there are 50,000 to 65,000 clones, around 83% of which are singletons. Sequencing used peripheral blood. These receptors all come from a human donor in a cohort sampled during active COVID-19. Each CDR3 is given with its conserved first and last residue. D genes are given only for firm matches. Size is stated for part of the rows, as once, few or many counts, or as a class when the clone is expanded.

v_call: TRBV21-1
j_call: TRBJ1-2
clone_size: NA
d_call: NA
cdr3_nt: TGTGCCAGCAGCGCTCGGACAGGTTTCCTTAGGGGTGGCTACACCTTC
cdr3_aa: CASSARTGFLRGGYTF

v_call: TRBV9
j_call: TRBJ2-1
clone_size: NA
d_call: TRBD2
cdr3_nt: TGTGCCAGCAGTCGCACCGGGACTAGCTACAACAATGAGCAGTTCTTC
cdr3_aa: CASSRTGTSYNNEQFF

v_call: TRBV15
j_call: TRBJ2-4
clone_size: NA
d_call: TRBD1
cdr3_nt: TGTGCCACCAGCAGAGACCAGACAACCGGGACAGGGAGGCAGTACTTC
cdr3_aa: CATSRDQTTGTGRQYF

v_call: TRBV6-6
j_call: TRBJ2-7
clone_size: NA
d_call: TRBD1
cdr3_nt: TGTGCCAGCTTCGACAGGGGGAGATACGAGCAGTACTTC
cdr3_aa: CASFDRGRYEQYF

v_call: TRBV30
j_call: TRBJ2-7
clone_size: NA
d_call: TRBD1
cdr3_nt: TGTGCCTGGAGTCTACCTCGACAGGGCGAGCAGTACTTC
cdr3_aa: CAWSLPRQGEQYF

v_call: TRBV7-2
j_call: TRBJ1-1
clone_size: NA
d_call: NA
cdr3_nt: TGTGCCAGCAGCCCGACGGGGAACACTGAAGCTTTCTTT
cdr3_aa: CASSPTGNTEAFF

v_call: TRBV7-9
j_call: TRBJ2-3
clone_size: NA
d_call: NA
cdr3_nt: TGTGCCAGCAGCAAGGAGCCCCTAGCAGGAGATACGCAGTATTTT
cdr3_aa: CASSKEPLAGDTQYF

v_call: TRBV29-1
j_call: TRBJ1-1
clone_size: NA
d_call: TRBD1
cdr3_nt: TGCAGCGTTGGGCGGACAGGGTGGGACACTGAAGCTTTCTTT
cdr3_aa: CSVGRTGWDTEAFF

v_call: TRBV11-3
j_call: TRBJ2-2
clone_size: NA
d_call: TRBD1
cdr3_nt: TGTGCCAGCAGCCAGACAGGGATAGAGCTGTTTTTT
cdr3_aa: CASSQTGIELFF

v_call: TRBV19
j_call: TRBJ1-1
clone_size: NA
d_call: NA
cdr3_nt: TGTGCCAGTAGGGCGAGCTACAGGGTGAACACTGAAGCTTTCTTT
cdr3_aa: CASRASYRVNTEAFF

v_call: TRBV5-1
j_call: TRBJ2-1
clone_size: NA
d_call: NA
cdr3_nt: TGCGCCAGCAGCTTGGATACTGAACTCGGTCGGCAGTTCTTC
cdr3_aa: CASSLDTELGRQFF

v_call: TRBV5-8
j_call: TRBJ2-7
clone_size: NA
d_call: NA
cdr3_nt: TGTGCCAGCAGCACCACTCTGACAGCTCGAACCTACGAGCAGTACTTC
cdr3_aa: CASSTTLTARTYEQYF

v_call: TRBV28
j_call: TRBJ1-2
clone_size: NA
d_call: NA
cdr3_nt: TGTGCCAGCAGTTTATTGCGGGGGGGATCTAACTATGGCTACACCTTC
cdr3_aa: CASSLLRGGSNYGYTF

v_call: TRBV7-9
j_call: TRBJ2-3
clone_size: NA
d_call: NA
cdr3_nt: TGTGCCAGCAGCCAAAGCGCGGGGGATACGCAGTATTTT
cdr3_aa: CASSQSAGDTQYF

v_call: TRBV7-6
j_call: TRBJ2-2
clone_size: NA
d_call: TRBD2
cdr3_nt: TGTGCCAGCAGCTTAGTGGGTGGCGGGAGAGTTGGCACCGGGGAGCTGTTTTTT
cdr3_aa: CASSLVGGGRVGTGELFF

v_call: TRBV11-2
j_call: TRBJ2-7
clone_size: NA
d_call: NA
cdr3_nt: TGTGCCAGCAGCTCCGGACAGACCTACGAGCAGTACTTC
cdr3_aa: CASSSGQTYEQYF

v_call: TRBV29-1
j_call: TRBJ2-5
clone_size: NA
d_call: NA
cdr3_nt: TGCAGCGGAACAGGGTTCTTTCAAGAGACCCAGTACTTC
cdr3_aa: CSGTGFFQETQYF

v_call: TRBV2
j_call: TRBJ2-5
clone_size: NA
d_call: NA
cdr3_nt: TGTGCCAGCAGTGAGGGGTTGTCAGGGGAGACCCAGTACTTC
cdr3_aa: CASSEGLSGETQYF

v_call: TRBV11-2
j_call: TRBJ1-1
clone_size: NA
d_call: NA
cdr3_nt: TGTGCCAGCAGCCATGACAGAAAATCTGAAGCTTTCTTT
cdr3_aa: CASSHDRKSEAFF

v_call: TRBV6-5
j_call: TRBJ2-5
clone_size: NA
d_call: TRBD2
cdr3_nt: TGTGCCAGCAGGTCCGTAGCGGGTGAAGAGACCCAGTACTTC
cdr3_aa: CASRSVAGEETQYF

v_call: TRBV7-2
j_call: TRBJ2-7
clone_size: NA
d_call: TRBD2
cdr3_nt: TGTGCCAGCAGCTCTAGCGGGATCGAGCAGTACTTC
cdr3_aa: CASSSSGIEQYF

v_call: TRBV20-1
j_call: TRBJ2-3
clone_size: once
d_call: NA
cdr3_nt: TGCAGTGCTAGCTCAGATACGCAGTATTTT
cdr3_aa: CSASSDTQYF

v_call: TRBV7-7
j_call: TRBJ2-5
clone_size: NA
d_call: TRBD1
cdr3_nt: TGTGCTAGCAGCGCCGGCCCTAGACAGGGAAGAGAGGCCCAGTACTTC
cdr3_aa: CASSAGPRQGREAQYF

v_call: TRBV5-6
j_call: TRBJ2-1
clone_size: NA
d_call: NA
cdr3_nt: TGTGCCAGCAGCACGGGGACACTGATCCATGAGCAGTTCTTC
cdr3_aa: CASSTGTLIHEQFF

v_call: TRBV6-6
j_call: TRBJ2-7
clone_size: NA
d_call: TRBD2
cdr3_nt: TGTGCCAGCAGTTCCGGAGGTAGCGGGAGCTCCTACGAGCAGTACTTC
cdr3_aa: CASSSGGSGSSYEQYF

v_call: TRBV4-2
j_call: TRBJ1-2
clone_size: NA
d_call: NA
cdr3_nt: TGTGCCAGCAGCCAAGATACGGCAGGAATCTATGGCTACACCTTC
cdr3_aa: CASSQDTAGIYGYTF

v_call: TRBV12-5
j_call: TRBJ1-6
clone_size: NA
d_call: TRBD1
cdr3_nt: TGTGCTAGTGGTTCTGGACAGGGGCCCGGATCACCCCTCCACTTT
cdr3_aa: CASGSGQGPGSPLHF

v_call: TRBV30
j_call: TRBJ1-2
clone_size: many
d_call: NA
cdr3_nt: TGTGCCTGGAGCCCTCGGGGGGTGTACTATGGCTACACCTTC
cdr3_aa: CAWSPRGVYYGYTF

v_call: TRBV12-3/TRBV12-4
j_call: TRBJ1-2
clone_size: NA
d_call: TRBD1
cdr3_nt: TGTGCCAGCAGTCTAGGACAGGCCTATGGCTACACCTTC
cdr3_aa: CASSLGQAYGYTF

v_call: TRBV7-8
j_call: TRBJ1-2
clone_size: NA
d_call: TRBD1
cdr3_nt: TGTGCCAGCAGCCTGATGGGACAGGGTAACTATGGCTACACCTTC
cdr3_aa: CASSLMGQGNYGYTF

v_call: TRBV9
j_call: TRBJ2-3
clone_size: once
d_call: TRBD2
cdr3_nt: TGTGCCAGCAGCGTAGAACCGAGCGGGAGGTACACAGATACGCAGTATTTT
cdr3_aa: CASSVEPSGRYTDTQYF

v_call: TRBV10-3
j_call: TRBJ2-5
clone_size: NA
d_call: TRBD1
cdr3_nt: TGTGCCATCAGGGGGGGACAGGGGGCACGAGAGACCCAGTACTTC
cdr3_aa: CAIRGGQGARETQYF

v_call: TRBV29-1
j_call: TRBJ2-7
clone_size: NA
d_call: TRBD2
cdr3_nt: TGCAGCGTTGAATCCTGGACTAGCGAGACCTACGAGCAGTACTTC
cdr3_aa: CSVESWTSETYEQYF

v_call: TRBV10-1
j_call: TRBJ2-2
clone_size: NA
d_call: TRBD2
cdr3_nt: TGCGCCAGCAGTGAGGTTCGGGGGGGCGCGACCACCGGGGAGCTGTTTTTT
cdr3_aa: CASSEVRGGATTGELFF

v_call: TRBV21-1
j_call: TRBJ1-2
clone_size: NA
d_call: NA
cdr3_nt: TGTGCCAGGGGCAGGGGGAAAGGCTACACCTTC
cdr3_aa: CARGRGKGYTF

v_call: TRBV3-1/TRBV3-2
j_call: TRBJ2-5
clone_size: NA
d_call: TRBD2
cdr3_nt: TGTGCCAGCAGCCTTTCGGGGGGCCAAGAGACCCAGTACTTC
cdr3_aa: CASSLSGGQETQYF

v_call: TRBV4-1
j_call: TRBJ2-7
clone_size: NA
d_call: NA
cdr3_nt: TGCGCCAGCAGCCACACAAGATTACGAACTAGCCGCTCCTACGAGCAGTACTTC
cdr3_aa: CASSHTRLRTSRSYEQYF

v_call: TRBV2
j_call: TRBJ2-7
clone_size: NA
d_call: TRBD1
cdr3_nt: TGTGCCAGCAGGACGGGACAGGGCTACGAGCAGTACTTC
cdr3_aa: CASRTGQGYEQYF

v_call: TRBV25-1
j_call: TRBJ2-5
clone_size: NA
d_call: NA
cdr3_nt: TGTGCCAGCGTCGGGGGAGAGACCCAGTACTTC
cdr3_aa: CASVGGETQYF

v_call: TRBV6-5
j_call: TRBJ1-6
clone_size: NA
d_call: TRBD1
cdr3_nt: TGTGCCAGCACCACGGACAGGGGAGATTCACCCCTCCACTTT
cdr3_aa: CASTTDRGDSPLHF

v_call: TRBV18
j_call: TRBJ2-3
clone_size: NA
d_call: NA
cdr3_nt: TGTGCCAGCTCACCACCAGGAAGGGGCGAAGATACGCAGTATTTT
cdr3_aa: CASSPPGRGEDTQYF

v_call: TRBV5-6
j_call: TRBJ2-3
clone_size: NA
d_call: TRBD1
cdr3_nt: TGTGCCAGCAGCTTGGCGAGACAGGGCCTTCCCCCAGATACGCAGTATTTT
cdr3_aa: CASSLARQGLPPDTQYF

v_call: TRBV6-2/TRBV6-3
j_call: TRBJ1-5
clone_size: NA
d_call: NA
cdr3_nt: TGTGCCAGCAGTAACAGGGATTATAGCAATCAGCCCCAGCATTTT
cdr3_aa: CASSNRDYSNQPQHF

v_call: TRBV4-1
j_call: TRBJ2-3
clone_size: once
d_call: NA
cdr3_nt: TGCGCCAGCAGCCAAGATGCGGGGGCTGGAAGTATAGATACGCAGTATTTT
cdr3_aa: CASSQDAGAGSIDTQYF

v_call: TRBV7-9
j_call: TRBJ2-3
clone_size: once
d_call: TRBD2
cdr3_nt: TGTGCCAGCAGCTTAAGCGGGGGGGCATGGGATACGCAGTATTTT
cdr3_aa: CASSLSGGAWDTQYF

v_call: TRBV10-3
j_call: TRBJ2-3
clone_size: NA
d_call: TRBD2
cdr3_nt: TGTGCCATCAGCTCCGGGACTAGCGGGACCCGAGGGGAGGATACGCAGTATTTT
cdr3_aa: CAISSGTSGTRGEDTQYF

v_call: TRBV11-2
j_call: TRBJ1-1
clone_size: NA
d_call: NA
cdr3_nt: TGTGCCAGCAGCTTATGGGGGGGTCTGACTGAAGCTTTCTTT
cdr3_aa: CASSLWGGLTEAFF

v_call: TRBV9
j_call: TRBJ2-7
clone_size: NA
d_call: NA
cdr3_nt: TGTGCCAGCAGCGTAAAAAGCGGTAGCTCCTACGAGCAGTACTTC
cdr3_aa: CASSVKSGSSYEQYF

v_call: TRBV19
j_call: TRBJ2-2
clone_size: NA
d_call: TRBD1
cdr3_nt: TGTGCCAGTAGTAGGGACAGGGCCACCTCGAACACCGGGGAGCTGTTTTTT
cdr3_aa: CASSRDRATSNTGELFF

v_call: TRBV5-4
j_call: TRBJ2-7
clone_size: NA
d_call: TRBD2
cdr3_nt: TGTGCCAGCAGCCCGTCCGGGAGGTCCCCCAGGTACTTC
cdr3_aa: CASSPSGRSPRYF

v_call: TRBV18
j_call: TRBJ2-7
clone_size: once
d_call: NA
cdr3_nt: TGTGCCAGCTCGCGGGGATACTCCTACGAGCAGTACTTC
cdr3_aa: CASSRGYSYEQYF

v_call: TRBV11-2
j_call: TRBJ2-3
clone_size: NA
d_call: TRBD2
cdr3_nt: TGTGCCAGCACGCACCCAGGGACTAGCGGGTCTCATACGCAGTATTTT
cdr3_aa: CASTHPGTSGSHTQYF

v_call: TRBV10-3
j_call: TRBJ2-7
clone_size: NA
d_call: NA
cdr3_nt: TGTGCCATCAGCGCCCAGGGCGAGCAGTACTTC
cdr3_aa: CAISAQGEQYF

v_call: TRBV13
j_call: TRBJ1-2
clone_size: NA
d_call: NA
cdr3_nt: TGTGCCAGCAGCCCCGGGGTCTTGGAGGGCTACACCTTC
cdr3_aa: CASSPGVLEGYTF